Listed below are T cell receptor beta chains from one sample, sequenced in a study of patients and donors after allogeneic stem cell transplantation. TCRdb independently ran MiXCR on the RT-PCR reads; one entry per CDR3 protein. The data hold tens of thousands of distinct CDR3 sequences, with roughly 48% observed a single time. Specimen: blood, either unsorted or a sorted T cell fraction (not recorded which). Receptor source: a human donor who was either an allogeneic HSCT recipient or a stem cell or donor lymphocyte infusion donor (not recorded which). It is not recorded whose cells these are; they may come from a transplant donor. CDR3s include the opening cysteine and the closing phenylalanine or tryptophan. D genes are given only for firm matches. A row's size may be missing; if present it is once, few, many or a size class.

length	size	V	D	J	DNA	CDR3
15	-	TRBV5-1	TRBD1	TRBJ1-1	TGCGCCAGCAGCTTGGCCAGCGGACAGGGGACTGAAGCTTTCTTT	CASSLASGQGTEAFF
14	few	TRBV20-1	TRBD2	TRBJ2-1	TGCAGTGCTAGGGGACTAGGTTTTACGAATGAGCAGTTCTTC	CSARGLGFTNEQFF
16	-	TRBV7-2	TRBD2	TRBJ2-1	TGTGCCAGCAGCTCCCGGACTAGCGACTCCTACAATGAGCAGTTCTTC	CASSSRTSDSYNEQFF
12	few	TRBV15	-	TRBJ1-1	TGTGCCACCAGCAGGCAGGGCACTGAAGCTTTCTTT	CATSRQGTEAFF
14	-	TRBV4-2	-	TRBJ2-4	TGTGCCAGCAGCCCTCCTAGAGCCAAAAACATTCAGTACTTC	CASSPPRAKNIQYF
14	once	TRBV12-3/TRBV12-4	-	TRBJ1-1	TGTGCCAGCAGTACCGACACACTGAACACTGAAGCTTTCTTT	CASSTDTLNTEAFF
16	-	TRBV15	-	TRBJ1-1	TGTGCCACCAGCAGTCGCACAGGACGCCGTGAGACTGAAGCTTTCTTT	CATSSRTGRRETEAFF
14	-	TRBV12-3/TRBV12-4	-	TRBJ1-3	TGTGCCAGCAGGAACAGGATCTCTGGAAACACCATATATTTT	CASRNRISGNTIYF
17	-	TRBV7-8	-	TRBJ1-1	TGTGCCAGCAGCTTAGCGGTTCTGAGGAAACAGGCTGATGAAGCTTTCTTT	CASSLAVLRKQADEAFF
15	-	TRBV28	-	TRBJ2-2	TGTGCCAGCAGTTTGGGGGCGATTATGGCCGGGGAGCTGTTTTTT	CASSLGAIMAGELFF
15	once	TRBV6-6	TRBD1	TRBJ1-4	TGTGCCAGCAGTTACGAGACAGGGCGAAGTGAAAAACTGTTTTTT	CASSYETGRSEKLFF
16	once	TRBV12-3/TRBV12-4	-	TRBJ1-2	TGTGCCAGCGGTTGGGCTCGGGGGAATACTCGGGGTGGCTACACCTTC	CASGWARGNTRGGYTF
14	-	TRBV9	-	TRBJ1-2	TGTGCCAGCAGCTCGGGGTACCCCAACTATGGCTACACCTTC	CASSSGYPNYGYTF
13	-	TRBV4-2	-	TRBJ1-1	TGTGCCAGCAGCCAAGAACCTTACACTGAAGCTTTCTTT	CASSQEPYTEAFF
16	few	TRBV9	-	TRBJ1-6	TGTGCCAGCAGCTTAGAATGGACGCCACATAATTCACCCCTCCACTTT	CASSLEWTPHNSPLHF
16	-	TRBV3-1	-	TRBJ1-5	TGTGCCAGCAGCCATGGATCGGGCCCCTCCAATCAGCCCCAGCATTTT	CASSHGSGPSNQPQHF
15	once	TRBV5-6	TRBD1	TRBJ2-5	TGTGCCAGCAGCTTGGGACAGGGGGCTCCCGAGACCCAGTACTTC	CASSLGQGAPETQYF
13	-	TRBV5-1	-	TRBJ1-1	TGCGCCAGCAGCATAACCATGAACACTGAAGCTTTCTTT	CASSITMNTEAFF
14	few	TRBV7-9	TRBD1	TRBJ1-1	TGTGCCAGCAGCTTGGGACAGGGGAACCCTCCAGCTTTCTTT	CASSLGQGNPPAFF
15	-	TRBV4-3	TRBD2	TRBJ2-3	TGCGCCAGCAGCCAGGGGCCTAGCGGGACAGATACGCAGTATTTT	CASSQGPSGTDTQYF
15	-	TRBV12-3/TRBV12-4	TRBD1	TRBJ1-1	TGTGCCAGCACCGGAGGGACAGCGATGAACACTGAAGCTTTCTTT	CASTGGTAMNTEAFF
12	many	TRBV28	-	TRBJ1-4	TGTGCCAGCAGTCCCCCCAATGAAAAACTGTTTTTT	CASSPPNEKLFF
17	-	TRBV5-1	-	TRBJ1-3	TGCGCCAGCAGCTTGGTGTCCGCGACCGGTACTGGAAACACCATATATTTT	CASSLVSATGTGNTIYF
13	-	TRBV20-1	TRBD1	TRBJ1-2	TGCAGTGCTAGAATACGGACAGGGAGTGGCTACACCTTC	CSARIRTGSGYTF
14	-	TRBV6-5	TRBD2	TRBJ2-1	TGTGCCAGCAGTTACAGATTGACTAGCGGAGAGCAGTTCTTC	CASSYRLTSGEQFF
14	few	TRBV20-1	-	TRBJ1-6	TGCAGTGCTAGGGACGGATCCTATAATTCACCCCTCCACTTT	CSARDGSYNSPLHF
16	once	TRBV4-1	TRBD1	TRBJ2-5	TGCGCCAGCAGCCAAGATTCGAGACAGGGACAAGAGACCCAGTACTTC	CASSQDSRQGQETQYF
14	few	TRBV10-3	TRBD1	TRBJ1-2	TGTGCCATCAGTCGGACAGGTTCTAACTATGGCTACACCTTC	CAISRTGSNYGYTF
15	-	TRBV10-2	-	TRBJ2-1	TGCGCCAGCAGTGAGTCCGGGCTAGCGAGGCATGAGCAGTTCTTC	CASSESGLARHEQFF
14	-	TRBV12-3/TRBV12-4	-	TRBJ2-4	TGTGCCAGCAGTTTAAAGGGAGGTGGGAACATTCAGTACTTC	CASSLKGGGNIQYF
15	-	TRBV27	TRBD1	TRBJ1-1	TGTGCCAGCAATCCGCACAGGGGAACGGACACTGAAGCTTTCTTT	CASNPHRGTDTEAFF
16	-	TRBV28	TRBD1	TRBJ1-5	TGTGCCAGCAGTTGGGAAAGGGGGCCTAGCAATCAGCCCCAGCATTTT	CASSWERGPSNQPQHF
11	few	TRBV29-1	TRBD1	TRBJ1-5	TGCAGCGCTTGGGACAGTGGGTCCCAGCATTTT	CSAWDSGSQHF
13	-	TRBV15	-	TRBJ1-2	TGTGCCACCAGCAGAGATATTGTCGGTGGCTACACCTTC	CATSRDIVGGYTF
14	-	TRBV7-3	TRBD1	TRBJ1-1	TGTGCCAGCAGTGGGACAGGGGCAAACACTGAAGCTTTCTTT	CASSGTGANTEAFF
15	-	TRBV11-2	-	TRBJ1-1	TGTGCCAGCAGCCCTTCTCGCGGCATGAACACTGAAGCTTTCTTT	CASSPSRGMNTEAFF
13	-	TRBV7-3	-	TRBJ1-1	TGTGCCAGCAGCTTGGTGGAGAACACTGAAGCTTTCTTT	CASSLVENTEAFF
16	-	TRBV5-6	-	TRBJ2-6	TGTGCCAGCAGCTTGGGACCAAACTCTGGGGCCAACGTCCTGACTTTC	CASSLGPNSGANVLTF
14	-	TRBV27	-	TRBJ1-2	TGTGCCAGCAGTTTCTTTGGTGGGGCGGATGGCTACACCTTC	CASSFFGGADGYTF
17	-	TRBV20-1	TRBD2	TRBJ2-7	TGCAGTGCTAGTCCCGGGACTAGCGGGAGCAGACCCCGGGAGCAGTACTTC	CSASPGTSGSRPREQYF
14	few	TRBV20-1	-	TRBJ1-6	TGCAGTGCTAGTGATGCCTTTTGGGGTTCACCCCTCCACTTT	CSASDAFWGSPLHF
14	few	TRBV27	-	TRBJ2-5	TGTGCCAGCAGTTTTTCAGGTCTACAAGAGACCCAGTACTTC	CASSFSGLQETQYF
13	-	TRBV6-5	TRBD1	TRBJ1-2	TGTGCCAGCCGGGACAGTTCTAACTATGGCTACACCTTC	CASRDSSNYGYTF
15	few	TRBV20-1	-	TRBJ1-6	TGCAGTGCTAGAGATCAGGGACCCTATAATTCACCCCTCCACTTT	CSARDQGPYNSPLHF
15	-	TRBV20-1	TRBD1	TRBJ1-4	TGCAGTGCTAGAGGCGTACAGGGGCCGAATGAAAAACTGTTTTTT	CSARGVQGPNEKLFF
13	-	TRBV2	TRBD1	TRBJ1-2	TGTGCCAGCAGGCTCGACAGGGACTATGGCTACACCTTC	CASRLDRDYGYTF
13	-	TRBV30	TRBD1	TRBJ1-2	TGTGCCTGGAGTGCAGGACAGGGGAATGGCTACACCTTC	CAWSAGQGNGYTF
14	-	TRBV11-2	-	TRBJ1-1	TGTGCCAGCAGCTTAGCAGGTATCAACACTGAAGCTTTCTTT	CASSLAGINTEAFF
15	-	TRBV27	-	TRBJ2-1	TGTGCCAGCAGTTTATCGGTCGGCTCCTACAATGAGCAGTTCTTC	CASSLSVGSYNEQFF
14	-	TRBV2	TRBD1	TRBJ1-5	TGTGCCAGCAAATTGGGGACAGGGGACCAGCCCCAGCATTTT	CASKLGTGDQPQHF
19	-	TRBV6-1	TRBD2	TRBJ2-1	TGTGCCAGCAGCGCAGTCCCGGGACTAGCGGGCGACATATACAATGAGCAGTTCTTC	CASSAVPGLAGDIYNEQFF
13	-	TRBV27	-	TRBJ1-1	TGTGCCAGCACTCAAGCAATGAACACTGAAGCTTTCTTT	CASTQAMNTEAFF
14	-	TRBV24-1	-	TRBJ2-1	TGTGCCACCAGTGCCCTGACAGACAACAATGAGCAGTTCTTC	CATSALTDNNEQFF
15	few	TRBV27	-	TRBJ1-2	TGTGCCAGCAGTTTAAGAGGGACAACATATCAAGGCTACACCTTC	CASSLRGTTYQGYTF